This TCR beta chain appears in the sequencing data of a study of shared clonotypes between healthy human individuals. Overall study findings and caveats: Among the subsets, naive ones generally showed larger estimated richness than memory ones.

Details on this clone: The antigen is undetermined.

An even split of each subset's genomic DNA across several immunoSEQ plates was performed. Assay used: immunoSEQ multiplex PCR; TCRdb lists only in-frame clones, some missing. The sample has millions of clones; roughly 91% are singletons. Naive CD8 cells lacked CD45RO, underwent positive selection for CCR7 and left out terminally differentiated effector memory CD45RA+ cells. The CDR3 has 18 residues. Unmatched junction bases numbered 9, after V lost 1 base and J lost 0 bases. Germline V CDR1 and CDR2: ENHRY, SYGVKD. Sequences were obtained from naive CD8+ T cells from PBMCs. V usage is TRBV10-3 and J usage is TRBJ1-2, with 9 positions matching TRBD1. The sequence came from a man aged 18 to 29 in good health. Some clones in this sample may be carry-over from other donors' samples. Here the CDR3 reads CAISEYSTGTGTNYGYTF. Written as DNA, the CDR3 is TGTGCCATCAGTGAGTATTCGACCGGGACAGGGACTAACTATGGCTACACCTTC.